The 14 T cell receptor beta chains below were found in one sample sequenced in a study of blood T cell repertoires in COVID-19. The table came from immunoSEQ multiplex PCR; TCRdb's copy has only in-frame clones and leaves some out. Altogether about 190,000 clones are present, 70% to 90% being singletons, with the ten largest covering approximately 21%. Material for sequencing was peripheral blood. These TCRs come from a man in his 60s with active or convalescent COVID-19.

This clone showed up just a few times. The CDR3 DNA reads TGTGCCAGCACTCCGGACAGGGGAAGCAGGGGCTATGGCTACACCTTC. Protein: CASTPDRGSRGYGYTF. V is TRBV2 and J is TRBJ1-2; 9 bases align to TRBD1. J was trimmed by 4 bases and V by 7 bases; bases with no gene match: 13. This CDR3 region has 16 residues. Germline values: CDR1 SNHLY, CDR2 FYNNEI.

CDR3 sequence (DNA): TGCGCCAGCAGCTTCGGACAGGGGGGCGGCTACACCTTC. Amino acid sequence: CASSFGQGGGYTF. The rearrangement uses TRBV5-1 and TRBJ1-2, with 10 bases aligning to TRBD1. This CDR3 is 13 amino acids long. Unmatched junction bases numbered 3, after V lost 2 bases and J lost 8 bases. CDR1 SGHRS and CDR2 YFSETQ come from the germline V gene.

V usage is TRBV5-1 and J usage is TRBJ1-1; D may be TRBD1 (5 bases). The CDR3 is 14 residues long. Trimming took 2 bases from V and 1 from J, leaving 9 bases between them. CDR1 SGHRS and CDR2 YFSETQ come from the germline V gene. CDR3 in amino acids: CASSFQDKNTEAFF. The CDR3 DNA follows: TGCGCCAGCAGCTTCCAGGACAAGAACACTGAAGCTTTCTTT.

The genes are TRBV28 and TRBJ1-1; 8 bases line up with TRBD1. Germline-derived CDR1 and CDR2 are MDHEN and SYDVKM. Trimming took 8 bases from V and 4 from J; bases not matched to a gene: 9. There are 14 residues in the CDR3. The CDR3 region is CASLAGQGSTEAFF. The CDR3 coding sequence is TGTGCCAGCCTAGCAGGACAGGGATCCACTGAAGCTTTCTTT.

The chain joins TRBV18 to TRBJ1-6; weak D call: TRBD1 (5 bases). CDR3 length: 16 residues. The germline V and J ends were trimmed by 6 bases and 0 bases, with 12 bases remaining between them. The germline V gene encodes CDR1 KGHSH and CDR2 LQKENI. CDR3 DNA sequence: TGTGCCAGCTCTCGGGGGGGGAACTCCTATAATTCACCCCTCCACTTT. It encodes CASSRGGNSYNSPLHF. The full variable domain, completed using reference TRBV18 and TRBJ1-6, is NAGVMQNPRHLVRRRGQEARLRCSPMKGHSHVYWYRQLPEEGLKFMVYLQKENIIDESGMPKERFSAEFPKEGPSILRIQQVVRGDSAAYFCASSRGGNSYNSPLHFGNGTRLTVT.

The rearrangement joins TRBV29-1 to TRBJ2-7; 9 positions agree with TRBD1. V was clipped by 4 bases and J by 6 bases; unmatched bases: 7. The CDR3 runs 13 residues. Germline V gene data show CDR1 as SQVTM and CDR2 as ANQGSEA. The CDR3 region has the DNA TGCAGCGTTGGGACAGGGGATGGGGGCGAGCAGTACTTC. This sequence encodes CSVGTGDGGEQYF.

This sequence joins TRBV5-4 and TRBJ1-1; tentative D call: TRBD1 (6 bases). CDR1 SGHNT and CDR2 YYREEE come from the germline V gene (reference sequence). This CDR3 has 16 residues. V dropped 0 bases and J dropped 0 bases, with 12 bases sitting between them. In DNA form, the CDR3 reads TGTGCCAGCAGCTTGGGGGGGCGCGATGTGAACACTGAAGCTTTCTTT. It encodes CASSLGGRDVNTEAFF.

The chain recombines TRBV19 with TRBJ1-5; D is unclear. There are 16 residues in the CDR3. V was cut by 1 base and J by 0 bases, with 10 bases left in between. Germline CDR1 and CDR2: LNHDA and SQIVND (reference sequence). CDR3 in DNA: TGTGCCAGTAGTATAGTAGACGGGAATAGCAATCAGCCCCAGCATTTT. Translated: CASSIVDGNSNQPQHF.

This chain links TRBV18 with TRBJ2-1, with D maybe TRBD1 (5 bases). From germline, CDR1 is KGHSH and CDR2 LQKENI. Trimming removed 0 bases at V and 9 bases at J, with 12 bases between. The CDR3 covers 14 residues. DNA for the CDR3: TGTGCCAGCTCACCACCGGGCAGGGTTGGTGAGCAGTTCTTC. Amino acid sequence: CASSPPGRVGEQFF.

The chain joins TRBV7-5 to TRBJ1-1; the table's D call, TRBD1, has no DNA check behind it. TRBV7-5 corresponds to a pseudogene. This CDR3 contains 14 residues. The CDR3 reads CVRSLVGENTEAFF. The CDR3 region has the DNA TGTGTCAGAAGCTTAGTAGGGGAAAACACTGAAGCTTTCTTT.

The chain employs TRBV5-1 and TRBJ2-7, with a weak D call TRBD1 (6 bases). The germline V and J ends were trimmed by 2 bases and 0 bases, with 18 bases remaining between them. The CDR3 extends over 17 amino acids. CDR1 and CDR2 (germline): SGHRS, YFSETQ. The CDR3 loop is CASSLEMDSRSSYEQYF. The CDR3 nucleotides read TGCGCCAGCAGCTTAGAAATGGACAGTAGAAGCTCCTACGAGCAGTACTTC.

DNA of the CDR3: TGTGCCAGCAGCCCCGGACAGGGGAAACCCTACGAGCAGTACTTC. Protein product: CASSPGQGKPYEQYF. The chain links TRBV7-9 to TRBJ2-7; 9 nucleotides align to TRBD1. J lost 2 bases, V lost 5 bases, and 7 bases had no gene match. CDR3 length: 15 residues. Germline V gives CDR1 SEHNR, CDR2 FQNEAQ (reference sequence).

This chain joins TRBV6-1 and TRBJ1-2; TRBD1 agrees at 7 bases. The junction had 5 bases not matched to a gene; V was cut back by 3 bases and J by 7 bases. The CDR3 loop spans 13 amino acids. Germline V gene sequence: CDR1 MNHNS, CDR2 SASEGT. Written as DNA, the CDR3 is TGTGCCAGCAGTGACCGACAGGGATTTGGCTACACCTTC. Amino acids: CASSDRQGFGYTF.

The chain uses TRBV2 and TRBJ1-6; 7 bases align to TRBD1. Unmatched junction bases numbered 4, after V lost 4 bases and J lost 10 bases. Looked up from germline, CDR1 is SNHLY and CDR2 is FYNNEI. This CDR3 contains 13 residues. The CDR3 region has the DNA TGTGCCAGCAGTGTACAGGGGCGATCACCCCTCCACTTT. Translating it yields CASSVQGRSPLHF. Together with reference TRBV2 and TRBJ1-6, the CDR3 gives the full variable domain: EPEVTQTPSHQVTQMGQEVILRCVPISNHLYFYWYRQILGQKVEFLVSFYNNEISEKSEIFDDQFSVERPDGSNFTLKIRSTKLEDSAMYFCASSVQGRSPLHFGNGTRLTVT.